Each of the 18 T cell receptor beta chains below was sequenced from the same sample in a study of cytomegalovirus exposure and HLA in healthy donors. PCR primers comprised 60 Vbeta and 13 Jbeta primers. The table came from immunoSEQ multiplex PCR; TCRdb's copy has only in-frame clones and leaves some out. The table has 150,000 to 200,000 clones, about four fifths seen once; the top ten hold 4.8%. Material: PBMCs. These TCRs come from a man aged 18-30 years in good health and CMV-seronegative.

This chain uses TRBV5-6 with TRBJ2-5; 8 bases are shared with TRBD2. This CDR3 has 13 amino acids. V lost 4 bases, J lost 3 bases, and 2 bases stayed unmatched. The germline CDR1 and CDR2 sequences are SGHDT and YYEEEE. The CDR3 DNA is TGTGCCAGCAGCCGGGGGGGGGAAGAGACCCAGTACTTC. It encodes CASSRGGEETQYF.

The chain employs TRBV15 and TRBJ1-5, with D possibly matching TRBD1 (6 bases). This CDR3 spans 15 amino acids. V was shortened by 0 bases and J by 9 bases, with 15 bases between the two germline ends. CDR1 and CDR2 (germline): LNHNV, YYDKDF (reference sequence). The CDR3 region is CATSREGTGKLPQHF. CDR3 bases: TGTGCCACCAGCAGAGAAGGAACAGGGAAGTTGCCCCAGCATTTT.

The V gene is TRBV2, the J gene TRBJ1-5, with a weak D call TRBD1 (6 bases). V lost 4 bases and J 11 bases, leaving 18 bases between the germline ends. Germline V gene lookup returns CDR1 SNHLY and CDR2 FYNNEI. The CDR3 sequence is 14 residues long. CDR3 DNA sequence: TGTGCCAGCAGTGTCGCAGGGGCACTTCGGTCCCAGCATTTT. Protein sequence: CASSVAGALRSQHF.

The chain joins TRBV2 to TRBJ2-7; 15 bases line up with TRBD2. The CDR3 has 19 amino acids. Germline-derived CDR1 and CDR2 are SNHLY and FYNNEI. With V trimmed by 4 bases and J by 1 base, 11 bases remained unmatched. CDR3 DNA sequence: TGTGCCAGCAGTGCCCCCGGGACTAGCGGGAGGCAGTGGTCCTACGAGCAGTACTTC. It yields the protein CASSAPGTSGRQWSYEQYF.

The rearrangement uses TRBV2 and TRBJ1-4; possibly TRBD1 for D (5 bases). V gave up 6 bases and J gave up 5 bases, with 7 bases separating them. CDR1 and CDR2 from the germline V gene are SNHLY and FYNNEI. This CDR3 has 12 amino acids. In DNA form, the CDR3 reads TGTGCCAGCAGCAGACAGAATGAAAAACTGTTTTTT. The encoded protein is CASSRQNEKLFF.

This clone was picked up a small number of times. The rearrangement uses TRBV6-1 and TRBJ1-5; the D is unclear. Trimming removed 2 bases at V and 7 bases at J, with 6 bases between. CDR3 length: 12 amino acids. Per the germline V gene, CDR1 is MNHNS and CDR2 is SASEGT. CDR3 sequence: CASSEPIQPQHF. The CDR3 nucleotides are TGTGCCAGCAGTGAACCTATACAGCCCCAGCATTTT.

The rearrangement links TRBV13 to TRBJ2-5; a weak D match, TRBD1 (5 bases). In germline, CDR1 is PRHDT, CDR2 FYEKMQ (reference sequence). The V end was cut by 4 bases, the J end by 2 bases, with 11 bases between. CDR3 length: 14 residues. CDR3 nucleotide sequence: TGTGCCAGCAGCTCCCCAGGGAAACAAGAGACCCAGTACTTC. It specifies CASSSPGKQETQYF.

The rearrangement uses TRBV7-8 and TRBJ1-5; D is uncertain. The V end was cut by 0 bases, the J end by 2 bases, with 8 bases between. The germline gives CDR1 SGHVS, CDR2 FQNEAQ. The CDR3 spans 15 residues. Written as DNA, the CDR3 is TGTGCCAGCAGCTTAGCTAGACTTGGCAATCAGCCCCAGCATTTT. This encodes CASSLARLGNQPQHF.

This clone turned up a few times. The chain links TRBV6-5 to TRBJ2-1; TRBD2 matches at 8 bases. Germline-derived CDR1 and CDR2 are MNHEY and SVGAGI. The CDR3 length is 15 residues. V trimming: 2 bases; J trimming: 2 bases; junction bases outside the gene matches: 2. CDR3 sequence reads: CASSYGGRPYNEQFF. DNA of the CDR3: TGTGCCAGCAGTTACGGCGGGAGGCCCTACAATGAGCAGTTCTTC.

In this sample, this clone turned up a few times. The rearrangement joins TRBV19 to TRBJ1-5, with a possible D match to TRBD1 (6 bases). The CDR3 is 17 amino acids. Trimming removed 7 bases at V and 8 bases at J, with 27 bases between. Looked up from germline, CDR1 is LNHDA and CDR2 is SQIVND (reference sequence). The CDR3 bases are TGTGCCAGTACCGTCCGGCACGGGACACGGCTCGTTGAGCCCCAGCATTTT. Translation: CASTVRHGTRLVEPQHF.

The chain has TRBV7-9 and TRBJ1-1; 11 bases match TRBD1. The J segment lost 3 bases and the V segment lost 5 bases, leaving 14 bases of the junction unmatched. This CDR3 has 18 residues. Germline V gives CDR1 SEHNR, CDR2 FQNEAQ (reference sequence). CDR3 protein: CASSAGRDRGRMYTEAFF. In DNA form, the CDR3 reads TGTGCCAGCAGCGCAGGAAGGGACAGGGGGAGGATGTACACTGAAGCTTTCTTT. Together with reference TRBV7-9 and TRBJ1-1, the CDR3 gives the full variable domain: DTGVSQNPRHKITKRGQNVTFRCDPISEHNRLYWYRQTLGQGPEFLTYFQNEAQLEKSRLLSDRFSAERPKGSFSTLEIQRTEQGDSAMYLCASSAGRDRGRMYTEAFFGQGTRLTVV.

This chain joins TRBV18 and TRBJ2-1; possibly TRBD1 for D (6 bases). V gave up 3 bases and J gave up 7 bases, with 13 bases separating them. CDR1 and CDR2 from the germline V gene are KGHSH and LQKENI. This CDR3 has 14 amino acids. The CDR3 loop reads CASSPTGPGNEQFF. The CDR3 DNA is TGTGCCAGCTCACCTACAGGGCCGGGAAATGAGCAGTTCTTC.

The chain recombines TRBV7-2 with TRBJ2-1, with TRBD2 matching 13 bases. CDR3 length equals 16 residues. The V gene's germline CDR1 is SGHTA and CDR2 FQGNSA. V shed 2 bases, J shed 7 bases, and the junction held 5 bases outside the gene matches. Here the CDR3 DNA reads TGTGCCAGCAGCTTAACTAGCGGGAGGGCCAGGAATGAGCAGTTCTTC. Its translation is CASSLTSGRARNEQFF.

This sequence joins TRBV7-2 and TRBJ2-3; 7 nucleotides line up with TRBD2. Trimming removed 4 bases from V and 4 bases from J; junction bases left unmatched: 8. CDR3 length equals 15 residues. Germline lookup yields CDR1 SGHTA and CDR2 FQGNSA. The CDR3 loop is CASSSKGGRADTQYF. In DNA form, the CDR3 reads TGTGCCAGCAGCTCGAAGGGAGGGCGGGCAGATACGCAGTATTTT.

This chain joins TRBV7-9 and TRBJ2-7; 9 nucleotides match TRBD1. From germline, CDR1 is SEHNR and CDR2 FQNEAQ (reference sequence). CDR3 size: 14 residues. Unmatched junction bases numbered 5, after V lost 5 bases and J lost 3 bases. CDR3 loop: CASSRTGAVYEQYF. The CDR3 DNA follows: TGTGCCAGCAGCCGGACAGGGGCGGTCTACGAGCAGTACTTC.

The rearrangement joins TRBV9 to TRBJ1-2; a weak D match, TRBD1 (6 bases). This CDR3 comprises 14 residues. CDR1 and CDR2 (germline): SGDLS, YYNGEE. V lost 4 bases to trimming and J lost 8 bases, with 18 bases between them. DNA for the CDR3: TGTGCCAGCAGCCCGGACAGTATTTCGGGGGGCTACACCTTC. Protein: CASSPDSISGGYTF.

This chain connects TRBV6-5 to TRBJ2-5; D gene uncertain. The V and J ends lost 5 bases and 2 bases respectively, with 9 bases between them. This CDR3 region has 13 residues. Germline CDR1 MNHEY, CDR2 SVGAGI. The CDR3 region is CASSQTPQETQYF. The CDR3 region has the DNA TGTGCCAGCAGTCAGACACCTCAAGAGACCCAGTACTTC.

The chain recombines TRBV7-9 with TRBJ2-3; 8 nucleotides agree with TRBD1. The V segment lost 5 bases and the J segment 4 bases; nucleotides outside the gene matches: 8. There are 15 residues in the CDR3. The germline CDR1 and CDR2 sequences are SEHNR and FQNEAQ (reference sequence). CDR3 residues: CASSLGQGGPDTQYF. CDR3 in DNA: TGTGCCAGCAGCCTCGGACAGGGTGGTCCAGATACGCAGTATTTT.